The T cell receptor (beta chain) described here comes from a study of cytomegalovirus exposure and HLA in healthy donors. Whole-study results and caveats: TCR beta V- and J-gene trimming was later associated with a missense DCLRE1C variant.

PCR primers comprised 60 Vbeta and 13 Jbeta primers. Sequenced by immunoSEQ multiplex PCR; TCRdb stores in-frame clones only, minus some. In the table there are 110,000 to 150,000 clones, just over 70% of which are singletons. Notes on this clone: The antigen is unknown.

CDR3 length equals 17 residues. Looked up from germline, CDR1 is ENHRY and CDR2 is SYGVKD. V shed 6 bases, J shed 7 bases, and the junction held 15 bases outside the gene matches. The J gene is TRBJ2-1, the V gene TRBV10-3; the match to TRBD2 covers 10 bases. The TCR was taken from a woman aged 25 to 39 in good health and CMV-seronegative. The sequencing sample was made of PBMCs. As DNA, the CDR3 is TGTGCCATCAGCTCCCGAGAGCGGGGGGGATTTGATAATGAGCAGTTCTTC. Amino acids: CAISSRERGGFDNEQFF.